These 17 T cell receptor beta chains share one sample of origin, sequenced in a study of T cell repertoires in cytomegalovirus infection (dated by TCRdb to 2018 to 2020). Sequenced on an Illumina HiSeq 1500. TCRdb trimmed public reads at Q25 via fastp, called clones via MiXCR and kept in-frame beta chains. Entries are consolidated by CDR3 protein sequence, retaining the most common genes and DNA. Counted in this sample were hundreds of thousands of distinct CDR3 sequences; roughly 30% of them appeared once. The top ten clones comprise 12% to 15% of the sample. Sequencing was performed on PBMCs. All receptors derive from a human donor in good health (CMV status not recorded). Some clones in this sample may be carry-over from other donors' samples.

The rearrangement uses TRBV14 and TRBJ2-1, with D perhaps matching TRBD1 (5 bases). Germline V gene lookup returns CDR1 SGHDN and CDR2 FVKESK. This CDR3 is 18 amino acids long. The V end was cut by 3 bases, the J end by 6 bases, with 24 bases between. The CDR3 protein is CASSHVSSRERGINEQFF. CDR3 in DNA: TGTGCCAGCAGCCATGTGTCTTCCAGGGAAAGGGGAATCAATGAGCAGTTCTTC. Using reference TRBV14 and TRBJ2-1 for the parts outside the CDR3, the full variable domain is EAGVTQFPSHSVIEKGQTVTLRCDPISGHDNLYWYRRVMGKEIKFLLHFVKESKQDESGMPNNRFLAERTGGTYSTLKVQPAELEDSGVYFCASSHVSSRERGINEQFFGPGTRLTVL.

This clonotype has just a few counts. The V and J genes are TRBV7-2 and TRBJ2-1, with 8 bases that match TRBD2. V gave up 3 bases and J gave up 9 bases; unmatched junction bases: 13. Germline lookup yields CDR1 SGHTA and CDR2 FQGNSA. The CDR3 runs to 16 residues. The CDR3 DNA is TGTGCCAGCAGCTTGGGTAGCGGGGTGCAGGCTGTTGAGCAGTTCTTC. It codes for CASSLGSGVQAVEQFF.

This clonotype has a count of ten or more. DNA of the CDR3: TGTGCCAGCAGTGCCCTCAGCTACGAGCAGTACTTC. It yields the protein CASSALSYEQYF. The chain is built from TRBV28 and TRBJ2-7; D not resolved. Germline CDR1 reads MDHEN; CDR2 reads SYDVKM. V lost 5 bases and J 3 bases, leaving 8 bases between the germline ends. This CDR3 has 12 residues.

This clonotype was seen a handful of times. The chain combines TRBV27 with TRBJ2-1; tentative D call: TRBD1 (6 bases). Per germline, CDR1 MNHEY and CDR2 SMNVEV (reference sequence). Deletions cut 3 bases from V and 9 bases from J, with 15 bases between. This CDR3 region has 14 residues. CDR3 region: CASSLNRVGSEQFF. For the CDR3, the DNA is TGTGCCAGCAGTTTGAACAGGGTCGGTAGTGAGCAGTTCTTC.

As for this clonotype: A much larger clone differs from this one at a single base, so this may be a read error. The rearrangement links TRBV7-6 to TRBJ2-3, with TRBD2 matching 9 bases. The CDR3 spans 14 residues. Per the germline V gene, CDR1 is SGHVS and CDR2 is FNYEAQ. The CDR3 sequence is CASRRGGEADTKYF. The CDR3 region has the DNA TGTGCCAGTCGGCGGGGGGGCGAGGCAGATACGAAGTATTTT.

This rearrangement joins TRBV19 to TRBJ1-5; D remains unclear. V lost 7 bases, J lost 2 bases, and 6 bases lay in between. The CDR3 loop spans 12 amino acids. The germline V gene encodes CDR1 LNHDA and CDR2 SQIVND (reference sequence). This CDR3 reads CASNHGNQPQHF. The DNA of the CDR3 is TGTGCCAGTAATCATGGCAATCAGCCCCAGCATTTT.

This clonotype was seen a few times. This chain joins TRBV13 and TRBJ2-3, with 7 bases fitting TRBD1. Germline loops: CDR1 PRHDT, CDR2 FYEKMQ (reference sequence). The length of the CDR3 is 15 residues. V shed 2 bases and J 5 bases; nucleotides not matched to a gene: 7. As DNA, the CDR3 is TGTGCCAGCAGCTTAAGAGGGGGCGCAGGAGATACGCAGTATTTT. It encodes CASSLRGGAGDTQYF.

This clonotype was seen repeatedly, ten times or more. V and J are TRBV7-2 and TRBJ2-2; D perhaps matches TRBD1 (6 bases). This CDR3 contains 14 residues. The V end was cut by 5 bases, the J end by 4 bases, with 11 bases between. Germline CDR1 is SGHTA and CDR2 is FQGNSA. Here the CDR3 DNA reads TGTGCCAGCAGCGCCTCACAGGGCACCGGGGAGCTGTTTTTT. As protein: CASSASQGTGELFF.

V and J are TRBV7-6 and TRBJ2-1; D not certain. CDR1 SGHVS and CDR2 FNYEAQ come from the germline V gene. The length of the CDR3 is 16 residues. Trimming cost V 0 bases and J 8 bases, with 17 bases left between them. CDR3 loop: CASSLARPPQLDEQFF. CDR3 bases: TGTGCCAGCAGCTTAGCGAGGCCCCCCCAGTTGGATGAGCAGTTCTTC. The complete variable domain, with remaining parts taken from reference TRBV7-6 and TRBJ2-1, reads GAGVSQSPRYKVTKRGQDVALRCDPISGHVSLYWYRQALGQGPEFLTYFNYEAQQDKSGLPNDRFSAERPEGSISTLTIQRTEQRDSAMYRCASSLARPPQLDEQFFGPGTRLTVL.

The CDR3 reads CASSFYGTPGNTIYF. The CDR3 DNA sequence: TGTGCCAGCAGCTTCTACGGGACCCCTGGAAACACCATATATTTT. The chain recombines TRBV5-4 with TRBJ1-3; a weak D match, TRBD1 (5 bases). This CDR3 comprises 15 residues. Germline assignment: CDR1 SGHNT and CDR2 YYREEE (reference sequence). V shed 2 bases and J shed 2 bases, with 11 bases lying between them. The full variable domain, in which reference TRBV5-4 and TRBJ1-3 provide the parts outside the CDR3, is ETGVTQSPTHLIKTRGQQVTLRCSSQSGHNTVSWYQQALGQGPQFIFQYYREEENGRGNFPPRFSGLQFPNYSSELNVNALELDDSALYLCASSFYGTPGNTIYFGEGSWLTVV.

V is TRBV2 and J is TRBJ2-3; 9 bases agree with TRBD2. CDR3 size: 14 residues. Unmatched junction bases numbered 3, after V lost 3 bases and J lost 5 bases. The V gene's germline CDR1 is SNHLY and CDR2 FYNNEI. The CDR3 DNA reads TGTGCCAGCAGTGATTCGCGGGGGGGAGATACGCAGTATTTT. Translating it yields CASSDSRGGDTQYF.

This clonotype was detected ten times or more. The rearrangement uses TRBV7-2 and TRBJ1-5; possibly TRBD1 for D (5 bases). This CDR3 is built from 13 residues. V shed 0 bases and J shed 10 bases, with 10 bases lying between them. Germline CDR1 reads SGHTA; CDR2 reads FQGNSA. The CDR3 nucleotides are TGTGCCAGCAGCTTAGCTGGGACCGCCCCCCAGCATTTT. Protein product: CASSLAGTAPQHF.

This clonotype showed up just a few times. The chain couples TRBV7-3 to TRBJ2-5; weak D call: TRBD2 (6 bases). The CDR3 contains 15 residues. The V end was cut by 5 bases, the J end by 5 bases, with 18 bases between. Germline values: CDR1 SGHTA, CDR2 FQGTGA. Written as DNA, the CDR3 is TGTGCCAGCAGCGCCGCGGGCGGGATGGCGGAGACCCAGTACTTC. The encoded protein is CASSAAGGMAETQYF.

The chain employs TRBV12-3 or TRBV12-4 and TRBJ1-6; 8 bases line up with TRBD1. V gave up 7 bases and J gave up 9 bases; unmatched junction bases: 11. The CDR3 runs 15 residues. This CDR3 is CASNGQGITSSPLHF. CDR3 nucleotides: TGTGCCAGCAACGGACAGGGAATTACGAGTTCACCCCTCCACTTT.

There are many counts of this clonotype. The chain links TRBV7-2 to TRBJ1-3, with 8 bases lining up with TRBD1. This CDR3 has 15 residues. Trimming at V came to 3 bases and at J to 2 bases, leaving 3 bases not matched to a gene. The germline gives CDR1 SGHTA, CDR2 FQGNSA. The CDR3 loop reads CASSLTGATGNTIYF. The CDR3 DNA reads TGTGCCAGCAGCTTGACAGGGGCAACTGGAAACACCATATATTTT. The whole variable domain, remainder taken from reference TRBV7-2 and TRBJ1-3, is GAGVSQSPSNKVTEKGKDVELRCDPISGHTALYWYRQSLGQGLEFLIYFQGNSAPDKSGLPSDRFSAERTGGSVSTLTIQRTQQEDSAVYLCASSLTGATGNTIYFGEGSWLTVV.

Ten or more counts support this clonotype. The chain combines TRBV11-2 with TRBJ2-3, with D perhaps given as TRBD1 or TRBD2 (5 bases each). Trimming removed 0 bases at V and 8 bases at J, with 18 bases between. Germline values: CDR1 SGHAT, CDR2 FQNNGV. The CDR3 is 16 residues long. The CDR3 region is CASSLEGPGARATQYF. CDR3 nucleotide sequence: TGTGCCAGCAGCTTAGAGGGCCCCGGGGCTCGAGCTACGCAGTATTTT.

For this clonotype: A much bigger clone sits one base away, suggesting this may be a read error. This chain's CDR3 is CAISPTGDSYGYTF. As DNA, the CDR3 is TGTGCCATCAGCCCCACAGGGGATAGCTATGGCTACACCTTC. The chain joins TRBV6-5 to TRBJ1-2; TRBD1 agrees at 7 bases. In germline, CDR1 is MNHEY, CDR2 SVGAGI. The ends lost 10 bases at V and 4 bases at J; junction bases unmatched: 12. The CDR3 spans 14 residues.